One and the same sample provided the 21 T cell receptor beta chains below, sequenced in a study of T-cell memory formation after mild COVID-19. One entry per CDR3 protein, called by TCRdb with MiXCR from the 5' RACE reads. The table shows 150,000 to 200,000 distinct CDR3 sequences, with roughly 18% occurring only once. The specimen sequenced was PBMCs or a T cell subset sorted from them (not recorded which). These receptors came from a man aged 18 to 30 who had mild COVID-19 (a few samples of this study predate the infection). Cell type and time point are not known.

This clonotype was detected a few times. CDR3 amino acids: CSVKARFQETQYF. For the CDR3, the DNA is TGCAGCGTCAAAGCCAGGTTCCAAGAGACCCAGTACTTC. The rearrangement joins TRBV29-1 to TRBJ2-5; D is unresolved. Germline CDR1 SQVTM, CDR2 ANQGSEA. This CDR3 spans 13 amino acids. Trimming removed 6 bases at V and 1 base at J, with 12 bases between.

In this sample, this clonotype turned up a few times. J is TRBJ1-1 and V is TRBV5-1; D call uncertain. Germline values: CDR1 SGHRS, CDR2 YFSETQ. The CDR3 totals 14 residues. Trimming took off 4 bases at V and 3 bases at J, with 13 bases between the two ends. The CDR3 is CASSPRNTDTEAFF. The CDR3 bases are TGCGCCAGCAGCCCCCGGAACACCGACACTGAAGCTTTCTTT.

This clonotype came up a few times. The V and J genes are TRBV4-2 and TRBJ1-1; no firm D call. CDR3 size: 11 residues. Germline CDR1 reads LGHNA; CDR2 reads YNFKEQ. V lost 0 bases, J lost 11 bases, and 7 bases lay in between. The CDR3 DNA reads as TGTGCCAGCAGCCAAGAAGGAGGGGCTTTCTTT. It codes for CASSQEGGAFF.

V usage is TRBV5-6 and J usage is TRBJ2-3; unclear D gene. V dropped 5 bases and J dropped 0 bases, with 7 bases sitting between them. The germline V gene has CDR1 SGHDT and CDR2 YYEEEE. The CDR3 runs to 13 residues. The CDR3 DNA sequence: TGTGCCAGCAGGACGACAAGCACAGATACGCAGTATTTT. Encoded protein: CASRTTSTDTQYF.

The chain joins TRBV19 to TRBJ1-2; D gene unclear. Germline CDR1 is LNHDA and CDR2 is SQIVND (reference sequence). The CDR3 consists of 12 residues. Trimming stripped 7 bases from V and 4 bases from J, with 10 bases between. CDR3 amino acids: CASNQRSYGYTF. CDR3 sequence (DNA): TGTGCCAGTAACCAGCGATCCTATGGCTACACCTTC.

The chain has TRBV19 and TRBJ1-5; D remains ambiguous. Germline values: CDR1 LNHDA, CDR2 SQIVND (reference sequence). The V and J ends lost 3 bases and 3 bases respectively, with 9 bases between them. The CDR3 has 14 amino acids. The CDR3 DNA is TGTGCCAGTAGTATTGGAGGGTCCAATCAGCCCCAGCATTTT. Protein product: CASSIGGSNQPQHF.

This clonotype appeared a few times. The chain employs TRBV7-2 and TRBJ1-2; 10 bases agree with TRBD1. CDR1 and CDR2 (germline): SGHTA, FQGNSA. The CDR3 covers 14 residues. Germline trimming cut 3 bases from V and 3 bases from J; bases unmatched to any gene: 1. The CDR3 DNA follows: TGTGCCAGCAGCTTTGGACAGGGGGACTATGGCTACACCTTC. Protein product: CASSFGQGDYGYTF.

This clonotype was recorded at least ten times. This chain uses TRBV7-2 with TRBJ2-2; 7 bases line up with TRBD1. The CDR3 loop spans 15 amino acids. The V segment lost 6 bases and the J segment 4 bases; nucleotides outside the gene matches: 8. Germline CDR1 reads SGHTA; CDR2 reads FQGNSA. CDR3 residues: CASREQGTGTGELFF. CDR3 coding DNA: TGTGCCAGCAGGGAACAGGGGACGGGCACCGGGGAGCTGTTTTTT.

This clonotype was seen only once. V and J are TRBV6-1 and TRBJ1-2; 12 nucleotides align to TRBD1. From germline, CDR1 is MNHNS and CDR2 SASEGT. V lost 6 bases and J lost 4; bases outside the gene matches: 9. The CDR3 loop spans 16 amino acids. In DNA, the CDR3 is TGTGCCAGCAGCCACCTCGGGACAGGGGGCTCCTATGGCTACACCTTC. The encoded protein is CASSHLGTGGSYGYTF.

This clonotype was seen more than once but under ten times. The CDR3 DNA reads TGTGCCAGCAGCTTAGAGTTAGCGGGGGCCCTAGGGACCCAGTACTTC. This translates into CASSLELAGALGTQYF. V and J are TRBV7-2 and TRBJ2-5; 9 bases map to TRBD2. There are 16 residues in the CDR3. CDR1 is SGHTA and CDR2 is FQGNSA in the germline V gene. V shed 1 base and J 7 bases; nucleotides not matched to a gene: 10. Based on the CDR3 plus reference TRBV7-2 and TRBJ2-5, the full variable domain is GAGVSQSPSNKVTEKGKDVELRCDPISGHTALYWYRQSLGQGLEFLIYFQGNSAPDKSGLPSDRFSAERTGGSVSTLTIQRTQQEDSAVYLCASSLELAGALGTQYFGPGTRLLVL.

The genes are TRBV7-3 and TRBJ2-1; TRBD2 agrees at 13 bases. This CDR3 has 17 amino acids. Germline CDR1 is SGHTA and CDR2 is FQGTGA. With V trimmed by 2 bases and J by 6 bases, 7 bases remained unmatched. CDR3 DNA: TGTGCCAGCAGCTTAGCCCCAGGACTAGCGGGGGTCAATGAGCAGTTCTTC. Translating gives CASSLAPGLAGVNEQFF.

The rearrangement joins TRBV5-1 to TRBJ1-2; D is perhaps TRBD1 (5 bases). The CDR3 is 12 residues long. Trimming removed 1 base at V and 8 bases at J, with 9 bases between. Germline V gives CDR1 SGHRS, CDR2 YFSETQ. DNA of the CDR3: TGCGCCAGCAGCTTGCAGGGTGGAGGCTACACCTTC. Protein product: CASSLQGGGYTF.

This clonotype was observed a handful of times. DNA for the CDR3: TGCAGCGTTGGGGGGGGTAGGGCTTTCTTT. It is translated as CSVGGGRAFF. The rearrangement uses TRBV29-1 and TRBJ1-1; a possible D gene is TRBD1 (5 bases). The V and J ends lost 4 bases and 11 bases respectively, with 11 bases between them. The CDR3 loop spans 10 amino acids. The germline V gene encodes CDR1 SQVTM and CDR2 ANQGSEA.

The rearrangement joins TRBV7-2 to TRBJ2-2; possibly TRBD1 for D (5 bases). The CDR3 is 15 amino acids. The V gene's germline CDR1 is SGHTA and CDR2 FQGNSA. Trimming left V 2 bases short and J 4 bases short, with 11 bases between. The DNA of the CDR3 is TGTGCCAGCAGCTTATATCCAGGGTCCACCGGGGAGCTGTTTTTT. It codes for CASSLYPGSTGELFF.

In its sample, this clonotype was seen a few times. CDR3 in DNA: TGTGCCAGCAGTGTTGCGGATACGCAGTATTTT. This sequence encodes CASSVADTQYF. The chain has TRBV2 and TRBJ2-3; D unresolved. CDR1 and CDR2 (germline): SNHLY, FYNNEI. The V end lost 4 bases, the J end lost 6 bases, and 5 bases lay between the germline ends. The CDR3 covers 11 residues.

The sample holds a few counts of this clonotype. The V call is TRBV9, the J call TRBJ1-1; D not resolved. V lost 4 bases and J lost 4, with 17 bases in between. The CDR3 totals 15 residues. Germline CDR1 and CDR2: SGDLS and YYNGEE. The CDR3 bases are TGTGCCAGCAGCCCCCATCCGGACCGGACCACTGAAGCTTTCTTT. Translation: CASSPHPDRTTEAFF.

CDR3 DNA sequence: TGTGCCAGCAGTATGGGACTGGGAGCTTTCTTT. It translates to CASSMGLGAFF. The genes are TRBV2 and TRBJ1-1; D is perhaps TRBD1 (5 bases). Germline lookup yields CDR1 SNHLY and CDR2 FYNNEI. V lost 5 bases and J 10 bases, leaving 11 bases between the germline ends. This CDR3 is 11 amino acids long.

This clonotype was counted a few times. The gene calls are TRBV7-9 and TRBJ1-4, with TRBD1 as a possible D gene (5 bases). This CDR3 is built from 14 residues. Between the trimmed V and J ends, which lost 3 bases and 8 bases, there was a span of 13 bases. The germline CDR1 and CDR2 sequences are SEHNR and FQNEAQ (reference sequence). The DNA for the CDR3 is TGTGCCAGCAGCTTCCAGGGAAGGAAGGAAAAACTGTTTTTT. Translation gives CASSFQGRKEKLFF.

This clonotype was recorded at least ten times. J is TRBJ2-1 and V is TRBV28; TRBD2 agrees at 9 bases. Germline CDR1 is MDHEN and CDR2 is SYDVKM. The CDR3 has 15 amino acids. The junction had 6 bases not matched to a gene; V was cut back by 6 bases and J by 3 bases. This CDR3 is CASRPSSGVYNEQFF. CDR3 nucleotide sequence: TGTGCCAGCAGGCCCTCTAGCGGGGTCTACAATGAGCAGTTCTTC.

The gene calls are TRBV12-3 or TRBV12-4 and TRBJ1-3; D gene unclear. Trimming removed 6 bases from V and 4 bases from J, with 16 bases in between. CDR3 length: 15 amino acids. Here the CDR3 reads CASSRDTRVGNTIYF. The CDR3 DNA sequence: TGTGCCAGCAGCCGCGACACGAGGGTGGGAAACACCATATATTTT.

The CDR3 DNA is TGTGCCAGCAGCTTAGACCCGGGGACAGGGGGAGCTTTCTTT. Translation gives CASSLDPGTGGAFF. The J gene is TRBJ1-1, the V gene TRBV7-8, with 11 nucleotides matching TRBD1. Per germline, CDR1 SGHVS and CDR2 FQNEAQ. J gave up 10 bases and V 1 base, and 5 bases lay outside the gene matches. CDR3 size: 14 residues. The full variable domain, its missing parts supplied by reference TRBV7-8 and TRBJ1-1, is GAGVSQSPRYKVAKRGQDVALRCDPISGHVSLFWYQQALGQGPEFLTYFQNEAQLDKSGLPSDRFFAERPEGSVSTLKIQRTQQEDSAVYLCASSLDPGTGGAFFGQGTRLTVV.